Detailed here is one T cell receptor (beta chain). The antigen this receptor binds is unknown. No per-base quality is available; no much larger clone lies one base away. This sample is drawn from a study of blood T cell repertoires in COVID-19 (dated by TCRdb to 2019 to 2021). Regarding the study in general: Samples from collaborators originated in the United States, Italy and Spain and spanned both the acute and convalescent phases of COVID-19. The prospective study material was composed of cDNA or gDNA derived from T cells, B-cell-depleted T cells, or PBMCs. The dataset comprised deeply sampled blood TCRbeta repertoires from subjects exposed to, actively infected with, or recovered from COVID-19. The repertoires were released in a freely available public database meant as a resource for research on the immune response to SARS-CoV-2. Samples were obtained from the ongoing ImmuneRACE study (first 160 participants) and from approximately 1,200 subjects provided by 6 global collaborators. Sample metadata almost always included a de-identified subject ID, COVID-19 status, age in years and sex. Where available, HLA class I and class II types were obtained from metadata supplied by the sample provider rather than from assay-based typing. General conclusions and limits of the study: How much clinical and demographic metadata was included differed by source and by participant, and the metadata was provided uncurated.

Each collaborating institution followed its own protocols to collect whole blood in K2EDTA tubes. Collaborator samples were shipped for TCRbeta analysis as frozen whole blood, isolated PBMCs, or DNA extracted from either sample type. CDR1 is given as LGHNA and CDR2 as YSLEER, both from the germline V gene. From V the trimming removes 0 bases and from J it removes 11 bases, while the gene matches leave 6 bases of the junction unaccounted for. From cysteine to phenylalanine, the CDR3 is 13 amino acids long. Only the CDR3 DNA is retained, 39 bases long and in frame from the first base. The immunoSEQ Assay, a bias-controlled multiplex PCR, was used to amplify TCRbeta CDR3 regions from genomic DNA. The study's processing was this. The number of nucleated cells in each sample was estimated by amplification of reference gene primers within the assay. To quantify the absolute abundance of each unique TCRbeta CDR3 rearrangement, sequence reads were collapsed and filtered. For each sample, productive Simpson clonality was calculated as the square root of Simpson's diversity index across productive rearrangements. Not all clones reach the TCRdb copy of this immuneACCESS table, which keeps in-frame sequences only. Checked studies attribute under half of the gap to unresolved V genes and leave the rest unexplained. V, J and clone size are those of that table, while D and trimming were read from the DNA. In all, the sample holds 150,000 to 200,000 clones, and approximately 75% of those were seen once. The top ten clones comprise roughly a tenth of the sample.

This TCR derives from a human donor in a cohort sampled during active COVID-19. The sample taken for sequencing was peripheral blood. In this chain, TRBV4-3 is recombined with TRBJ1-1, and TRBD1 matches 7 of the central bases. The DNA sequence reads TGCGCCAGCAGCCAAGAACAGGGGACCATGGCTTTCTTT. This sequence encodes CASSQEQGTMAFF.